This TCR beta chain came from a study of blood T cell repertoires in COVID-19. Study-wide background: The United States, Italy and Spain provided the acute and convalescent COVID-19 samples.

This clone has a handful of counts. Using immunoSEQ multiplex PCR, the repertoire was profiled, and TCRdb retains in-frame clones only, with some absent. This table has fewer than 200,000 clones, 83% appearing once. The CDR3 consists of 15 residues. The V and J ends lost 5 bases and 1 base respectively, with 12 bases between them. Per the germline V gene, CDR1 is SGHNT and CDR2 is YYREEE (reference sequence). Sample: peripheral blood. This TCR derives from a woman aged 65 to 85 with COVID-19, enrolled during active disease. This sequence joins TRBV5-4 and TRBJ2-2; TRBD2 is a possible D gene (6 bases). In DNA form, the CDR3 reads TGTGCCAGCAGTCGCGGGACCATGAACACCGGGGAGCTGTTTTTT. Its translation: CASSRGTMNTGELFF.